This T cell receptor (beta chain) emerged from a study of cytomegalovirus exposure and HLA in healthy donors. On the study more broadly: Within an early data release were about 80 million unique TCRs drawn from HLA-typed donors.

Germline V gene sequence: CDR1 MGHRA, CDR2 YSYEKL. V lost 3 bases and J lost 6; bases outside the gene matches: 7. The length of the CDR3 is 16 residues. Primers: 60 Vbeta forward and 13 Jbeta reverse. TCRdb's table, derived via immunoSEQ multiplex PCR, lists solely in-frame clones and lacks some. Seen here are over 150,000 clones, roughly three quarters observed once, and the top ten hold 13%. The study's findings and limits: Being indistinguishable, some V segments were excluded, TRBV6-2 and TRBV6-3 among them.

As regards this clone: Antigen specificity is unknown.

Sequenced input: PBMCs. The source of this sequence is a woman between 50 and 59 years old in good health and CMV-seropositive. The gene calls are TRBV4-1 and TRBJ2-5; 13 bases are shared with TRBD2. As DNA, the CDR3 is TGCGCCAGCAGCCATACCACTAGCGGGGGGGAGAAGACCCAGTACTTC. Translation: CASSHTTSGGEKTQYF.